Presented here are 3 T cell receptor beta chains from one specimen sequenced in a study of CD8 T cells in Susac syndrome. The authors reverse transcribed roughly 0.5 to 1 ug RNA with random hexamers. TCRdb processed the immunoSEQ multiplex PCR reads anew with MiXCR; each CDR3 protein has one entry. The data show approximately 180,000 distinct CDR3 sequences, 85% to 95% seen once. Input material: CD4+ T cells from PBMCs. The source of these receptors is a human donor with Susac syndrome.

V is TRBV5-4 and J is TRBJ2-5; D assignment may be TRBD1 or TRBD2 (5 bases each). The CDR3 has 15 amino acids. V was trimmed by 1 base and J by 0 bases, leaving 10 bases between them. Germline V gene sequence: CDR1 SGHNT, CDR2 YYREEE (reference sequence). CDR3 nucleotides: TGTGCCAGCAGCTTGCCGGGGCAGAACCAAGAGACCCAGTACTTC. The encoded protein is CASSLPGQNQETQYF.

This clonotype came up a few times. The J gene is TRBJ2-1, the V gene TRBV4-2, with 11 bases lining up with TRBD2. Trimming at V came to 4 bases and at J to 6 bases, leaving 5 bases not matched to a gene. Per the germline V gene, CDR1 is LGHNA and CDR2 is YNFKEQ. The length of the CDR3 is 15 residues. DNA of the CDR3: TGTGCCAGCAGCCTTGATAGCGGGAGGGCCAATGAGCAGTTCTTC. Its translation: CASSLDSGRANEQFF.

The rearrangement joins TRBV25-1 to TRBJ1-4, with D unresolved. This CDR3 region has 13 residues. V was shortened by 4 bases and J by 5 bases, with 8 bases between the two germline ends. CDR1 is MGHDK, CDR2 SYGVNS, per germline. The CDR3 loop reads CASSGIRNEKLFF. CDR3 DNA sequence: TGTGCCAGCAGTGGGATCAGAAATGAAAAACTGTTTTTT.